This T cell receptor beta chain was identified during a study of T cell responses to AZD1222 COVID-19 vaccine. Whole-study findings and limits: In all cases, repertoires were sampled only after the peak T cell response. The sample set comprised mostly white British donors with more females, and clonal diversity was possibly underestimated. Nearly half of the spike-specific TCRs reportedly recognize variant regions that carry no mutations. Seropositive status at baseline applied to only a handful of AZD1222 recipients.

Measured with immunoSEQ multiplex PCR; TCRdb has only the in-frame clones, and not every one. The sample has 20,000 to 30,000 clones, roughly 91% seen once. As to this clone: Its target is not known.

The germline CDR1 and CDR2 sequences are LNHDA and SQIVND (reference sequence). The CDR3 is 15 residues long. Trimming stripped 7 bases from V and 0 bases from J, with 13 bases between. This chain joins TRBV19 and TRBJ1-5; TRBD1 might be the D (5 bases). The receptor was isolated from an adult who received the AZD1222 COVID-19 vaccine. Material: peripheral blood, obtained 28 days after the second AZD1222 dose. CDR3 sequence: CASIMGRNSNQPQHF. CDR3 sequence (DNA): TGTGCCAGTATCATGGGACGAAATAGCAATCAGCCCCAGCATTTT.